The entry below gives a single T cell receptor beta chain sequence along with its context. V was clipped by 5 bases and J by 5 bases; unmatched bases: 7. The V gene's germline CDR1 is MGHDK and CDR2 SYGVNS. CDR3 length: 14 amino acids. Assay: immunoSEQ multiplex PCR; the TCRdb copy retains only in-frame clones and omits some. The table records some 19,000 clones, about two thirds of them present only once. Noted treatment: randomized to nivolumab then ipilimumab (arm A) or the reverse (arm B). The data were taken from a study of sequential checkpoint blockade in melanoma. Study-wide background: Maintenance nivolumab came after either treatment sequence.

The V gene is TRBV25-1, the J gene TRBJ2-7; 9 bases align to TRBD1. This TCR was sampled from a human donor with melanoma. Sequenced here: CD8+ T cells sorted from blood (inferred from file names), sampled from a patient given nivolumab and ipilimumab in sequence. Here the CDR3 reads CASSPTGGIHEQYF. The CDR3 DNA reads as TGTGCCAGCAGTCCGACAGGGGGGATCCACGAGCAGTACTTC.